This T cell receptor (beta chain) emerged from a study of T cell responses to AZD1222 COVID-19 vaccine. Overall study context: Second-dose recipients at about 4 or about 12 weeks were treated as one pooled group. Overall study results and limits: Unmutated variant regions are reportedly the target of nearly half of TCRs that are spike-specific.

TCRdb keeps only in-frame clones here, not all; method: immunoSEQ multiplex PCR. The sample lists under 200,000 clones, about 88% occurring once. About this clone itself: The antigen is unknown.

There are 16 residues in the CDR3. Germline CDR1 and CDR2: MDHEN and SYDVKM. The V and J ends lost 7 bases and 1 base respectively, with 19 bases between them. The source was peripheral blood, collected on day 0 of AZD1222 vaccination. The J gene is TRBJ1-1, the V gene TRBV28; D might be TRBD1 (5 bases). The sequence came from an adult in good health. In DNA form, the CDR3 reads TGTGCCAGCATCTCTTCGGGGCAGGGCGGGAACACTGAAGCTTTCTTT. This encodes CASISSGQGGNTEAFF.